This T cell receptor beta chain was sequenced in a study of blood T cell repertoires in COVID-19 (dated by TCRdb to the early 2020s). A note on the overall study: The collaborator samples originated in the United States, Italy and Spain and spanned the acute and convalescent phases of COVID-19. The prospective study material was composed of cDNA or gDNA derived from T cells, B-cell-depleted T cells, or PBMCs. Subjects who had been exposed to COVID-19, were actively infected with it, or had recovered from it provided the deeply sampled blood TCRbeta repertoires that made up the dataset. The repertoires were released in a freely available public database intended as a resource for research on the immune response to SARS-CoV-2. Samples came from the ongoing ImmuneRACE study (first 160 participants) plus 1,254 subjects from 6 global collaborators. The sample metadata nearly always contained a de-identified subject ID, COVID-19 status, age in years and sex. Where available, HLA class I and class II types were obtained from metadata supplied by the sample provider rather than from assay-based typing.

CDR3 length: 17 amino acids, cysteine to phenylalanine. CDR3 DNA only is kept here, 51 bases in frame from base 1. Looking up the germline V gene yields CDR1 SGHDT and CDR2 YYEEEE. The V end gives up 0 bases and the J end 0 bases, leaving 4 bases in the junction not matched to a gene. The research as a whole found: The quantity of clinical and demographic metadata differed by source and by participant and was supplied without curation.

Collaborating institutions collected whole blood in K2EDTA tubes following their own protocols. For TCRbeta analysis, collaborators shipped samples as frozen whole blood, isolated PBMCs, or DNA extracted from either of those sample types. On this clone: The antigen it binds to is not known. Base quality data are lacking; no much larger clone is found one base away.

TCRbeta CDR3 regions were amplified from genomic DNA using the immunoSEQ Assay, a bias-controlled multiplex PCR. On the authors' methods: Nucleated cell counts per sample were estimated from amplification of reference gene primers within the assay. Sequence reads were collapsed and filtered to measure the absolute abundance of every unique TCRbeta CDR3 rearrangement. For each sample, productive Simpson clonality was calculated by taking the square root of Simpson's diversity index across productive rearrangements. TCRdb took over this immuneACCESS table, retaining in-frame rearrangements with V and J assigned. Such tables are incomplete; in checked studies, under half of the missing clones stem from an unresolved V gene, and the remainder is unexplained. The DNA was the basis for D and trimming; V, J and clone size are from that table. This sample is represented by about 120,000 clones; roughly 69% of them were singletons. Of the sample, approximately 2.1% is held by the ten largest clones.

The sequence was collected from a woman between 65 and 79 years old with acute or convalescent COVID-19. The chain is made from TRBV5-6 and TRBJ1-4; the central 8 bases match TRBD1. The sample consisted of peripheral blood. The CDR3 protein: CASSLVAGGATNEKLFF. Here is the DNA: TGTGCCAGCAGCTTGGTAGCAGGGGGCGCAACTAATGAAAAACTGTTTTTT. With all but the CDR3 taken from the reference TRBV5-6 and TRBJ1-4 genes, the full variable domain is: DAGVTQSPTHLIKTRGQQVTLRCSPKSGHDTVSWYQQALGQGPQFIFQYYEEEERQRGNFPDRFSGHQFPNYSSELNVNALLLGDSALYLCASSLVAGGATNEKLFFGSGTQLSVL.